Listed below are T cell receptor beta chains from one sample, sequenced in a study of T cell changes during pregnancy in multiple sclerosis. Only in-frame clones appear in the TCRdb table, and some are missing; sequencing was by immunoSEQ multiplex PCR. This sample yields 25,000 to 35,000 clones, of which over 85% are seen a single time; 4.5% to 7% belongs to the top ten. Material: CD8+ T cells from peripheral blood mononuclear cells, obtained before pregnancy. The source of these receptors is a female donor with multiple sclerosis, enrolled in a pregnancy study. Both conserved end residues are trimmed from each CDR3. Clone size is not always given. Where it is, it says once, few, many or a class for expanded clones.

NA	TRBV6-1	ASSEGDSGANVLT
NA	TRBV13	ASSLGGSYGYT
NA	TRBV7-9	ASSPGLAGGTAYEQY
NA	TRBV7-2	ASSLSWGRATNEQY
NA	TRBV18	ASSPAGASGANVLT
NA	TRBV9	ASSLRHINTEAF
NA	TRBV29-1	SVEGRSDRYSYEQY
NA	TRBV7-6	ASSLEQDNNEQF
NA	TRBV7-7	ASSLVAGGGNNEQF
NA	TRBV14	ASSHLPRGRSEQY
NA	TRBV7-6	ASSLIPPTGSGNTIY
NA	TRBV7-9	ASLRGDRETQY
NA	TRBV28	ASSLPLRVAGLVNEQF
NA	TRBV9	ASSVGGGTKETQY
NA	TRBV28	ASSTLQRDTYNEQF
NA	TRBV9	ASSVGGTPYEQY
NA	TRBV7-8	ASSRSALAGGPSHEQY
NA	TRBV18	ASSDGTENYGYT
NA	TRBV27	ASKPGTSGRSSYNEQF
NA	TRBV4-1	ASSFRQGRVETQY
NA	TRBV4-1	ASSQDNGGEQY
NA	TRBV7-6	ASSGPGTGAGTEAF
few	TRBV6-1	ASSEGEGANVLT
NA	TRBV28	ASSLVRGANYNEQF
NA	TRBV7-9	ASRREGEQF
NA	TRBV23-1	ASSQRGLIAKNIQY
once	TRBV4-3	ASSQDIGRVSSTDTQY
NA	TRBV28	ASSLVGGPSTDTQY